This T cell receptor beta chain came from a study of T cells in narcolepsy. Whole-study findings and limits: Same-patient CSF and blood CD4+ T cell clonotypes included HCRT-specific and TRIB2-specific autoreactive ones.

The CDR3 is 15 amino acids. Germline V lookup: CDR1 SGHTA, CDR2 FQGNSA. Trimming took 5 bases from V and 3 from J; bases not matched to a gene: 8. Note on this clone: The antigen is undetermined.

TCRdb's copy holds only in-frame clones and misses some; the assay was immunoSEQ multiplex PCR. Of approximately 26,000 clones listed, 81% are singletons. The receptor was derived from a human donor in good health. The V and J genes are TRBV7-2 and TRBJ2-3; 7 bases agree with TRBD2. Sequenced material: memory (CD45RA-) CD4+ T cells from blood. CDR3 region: CASSPGLLETDTQYF. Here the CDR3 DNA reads TGTGCCAGCAGCCCGGGACTATTGGAAACAGATACGCAGTATTTT.